Below are 8 T cell receptor beta chains sequenced from a single sample in a study of cytomegalovirus exposure and HLA in healthy donors (TCRdb year 2017). The library was produced with the immunoSEQ multiplex PCR assay. For the multiplex PCR, a mixture combining 60 forward primers for TCR Vbeta segments and 13 reverse primers for TCR Jbeta segments was used. This is the immuneACCESS table as TCRdb keeps it, with only in-frame sequences that have V and J called. A part of the clones is gone; compared with another copy, unresolved V genes explain less than half, and the rest is unexplained. Counted in this sample were roughly 180,000 clones; 80% of them appeared once. 6% to 7.5% of the sample rests with the top ten. The sequenced sample was PBMCs. These receptor sequences come from a man aged 30 to 39 in good health and CMV-seropositive.

The J gene is TRBJ2-7, the V gene TRBV7-2; D is perhaps TRBD2 (5 bases). The CDR3 covers 14 residues. V lost 3 bases to trimming and J lost 3 bases, with 12 bases between them. From germline, CDR1 is SGHTA and CDR2 FQGNSA. CDR3 nucleotides: TGTGCCAGCAGCTTTGGTTCGGGGAGCTACGAGCAGTACTTC. Its translation: CASSFGSGSYEQYF.

This chain connects TRBV27 to TRBJ2-1, with TRBD2 identical over 10 bases. Germline CDR1 is MNHEY and CDR2 is SMNVEV (reference sequence). V trimming: 3 bases; J trimming: 4 bases; junction bases outside the gene matches: 6. This CDR3 is built from 16 residues. As DNA, the CDR3 is TGTGCCAGCAGTTTGAAGCGGGAGGGGGAGTACAATGAGCAGTTCTTC. Encoded protein: CASSLKREGEYNEQFF.

This chain joins TRBV4-3 and TRBJ1-4; 9 positions match TRBD1. CDR3 length: 17 amino acids. The germline CDR1 and CDR2 sequences are LGHNA and YSLEER. V was pared by 0 bases and J by 4 bases, with 6 bases of the junction left unmatched. The CDR3 loop is CASSQDTGGSGNEKLFF. In DNA form, the CDR3 reads TGCGCCAGCAGCCAAGATACAGGGGGCTCCGGTAATGAAAAACTGTTTTTT.

As to this clone: Compared with germline, one end of the junction differs, possibly owing to a read error. V gene TRBV7-9 combines with J gene TRBJ1-2, with D hard to call. Looked up from germline, CDR1 is SEHNR and CDR2 is FQNEAQ (reference sequence). The CDR3 covers 13 residues. CDR3 sequence: CSSSVTLEGGYTF. The DNA of the CDR3 is TGTTCCAGCAGCGTGACGCTGGAGGGCGGCTACACCTTC.

The gene calls are TRBV4-2 and TRBJ2-5; 10 bases agree with TRBD2. The CDR3 has 15 amino acids. Germline V gene sequence: CDR1 LGHNA, CDR2 YNFKEQ. J lost 2 bases, V lost 3 bases, and 3 bases had no gene match. The CDR3 nucleotides are TGTGCCAGCAGCCAGGGGACTAGCGCGCAAGAGACCCAGTACTTC. Translating it yields CASSQGTSAQETQYF.

In nucleotides, the CDR3 is TGCGCCAGCAGCTTGGCCGGGCAGGGGATAGGGGAGACCCAGTACTTC. This codes for CASSLAGQGIGETQYF. The J gene is TRBJ2-5, the V gene TRBV5-1; maybe TRBD1 (6 bases). V was cut by 0 bases and J by 5 bases, with 17 bases left in between. This CDR3 has 16 amino acids. In germline, CDR1 is SGHRS, CDR2 YFSETQ.

The chain is built from TRBV18 and TRBJ2-1; D might be TRBD2 (5 bases). Germline V lookup: CDR1 KGHSH, CDR2 LQKENI. This CDR3 comprises 20 residues. V lost 2 bases and J 3 bases, leaving 26 bases between the germline ends. As DNA, the CDR3 is TGTGCCAGCTCACCAACAAGCGGTCCCCGCCTTGCCCCCGTCTACAATGAGCAGTTCTTC. It translates to CASSPTSGPRLAPVYNEQFF.

The rearrangement joins TRBV5-1 to TRBJ2-3; D may be TRBD1 (6 bases). CDR1 is SGHRS and CDR2 is YFSETQ in the germline V gene. The V and J ends lost 4 bases and 1 base respectively, with 13 bases between them. The length of the CDR3 is 15 residues. This CDR3 reads CASSLVEGGTDTQYF. Written as DNA, the CDR3 is TGCGCCAGCAGCCTCGTCGAGGGGGGCACAGATACGCAGTATTTT.